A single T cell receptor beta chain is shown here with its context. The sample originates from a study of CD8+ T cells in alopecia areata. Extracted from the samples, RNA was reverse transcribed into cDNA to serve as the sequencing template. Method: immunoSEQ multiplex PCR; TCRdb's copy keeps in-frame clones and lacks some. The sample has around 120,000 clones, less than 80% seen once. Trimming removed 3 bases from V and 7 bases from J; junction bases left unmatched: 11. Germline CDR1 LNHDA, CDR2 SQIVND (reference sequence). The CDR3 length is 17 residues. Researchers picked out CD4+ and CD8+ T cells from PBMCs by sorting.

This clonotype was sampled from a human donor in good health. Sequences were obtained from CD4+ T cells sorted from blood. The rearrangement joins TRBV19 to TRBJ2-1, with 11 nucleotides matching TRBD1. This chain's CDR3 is CASSMSRDRGILNEQFF. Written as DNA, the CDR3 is TGTGCCAGTAGTATGTCCCGGGACAGGGGGATATTGAATGAGCAGTTCTTC.